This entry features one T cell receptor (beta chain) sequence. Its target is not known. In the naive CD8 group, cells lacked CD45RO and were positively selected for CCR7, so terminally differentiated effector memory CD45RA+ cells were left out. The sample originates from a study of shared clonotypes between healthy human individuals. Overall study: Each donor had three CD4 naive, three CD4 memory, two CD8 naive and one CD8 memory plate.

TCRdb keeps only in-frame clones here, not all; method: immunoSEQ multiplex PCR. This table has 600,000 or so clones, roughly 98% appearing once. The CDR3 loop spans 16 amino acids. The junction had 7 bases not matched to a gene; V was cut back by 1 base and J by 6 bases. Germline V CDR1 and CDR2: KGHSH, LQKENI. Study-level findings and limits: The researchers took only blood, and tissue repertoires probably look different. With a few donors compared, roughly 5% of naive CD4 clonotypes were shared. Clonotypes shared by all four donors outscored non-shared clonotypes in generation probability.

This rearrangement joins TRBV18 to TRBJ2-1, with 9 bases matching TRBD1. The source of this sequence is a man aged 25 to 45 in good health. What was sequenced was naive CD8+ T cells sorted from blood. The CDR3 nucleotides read TGTGCCAGCTCACCACAGGCCGGGACAGGGTTCAATGAGCAGTTCTTC. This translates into CASSPQAGTGFNEQFF.